This is a list of T cell receptor beta chains from one sample in a study of T cell changes during pregnancy in multiple sclerosis. Assay used: immunoSEQ multiplex PCR; TCRdb lists only in-frame clones, some missing. The sample lists about 52,000 clones; roughly 92% were seen once. The sequences come from CD4+ T cells from peripheral blood mononuclear cells, collected in the third trimester of pregnancy. The source of these receptors is a female donor with multiple sclerosis, enrolled in a pregnancy study. CDR3s include the opening cysteine and the closing phenylalanine or tryptophan. D genes are given only for firm matches. The size field is filled for only some rows; it gives once, few, many or a size class.

clone size: .; CDR3 length: 16; J gene: TRBJ1-5; V gene: TRBV28; D gene: TRBD1; CDR3 DNA: TGTGCCAGCAGTGTAAACAGGGGCGGAAGCAATCAGCCCCAGCATTTT; CDR3 protein: CASSVNRGGSNQPQHF
clone size: once; CDR3 length: 15; J gene: TRBJ2-1; V gene: TRBV28; D gene: TRBD2; CDR3 DNA: TGTGCCAGCAGAGTCGGACTAGCGGGAGGGTATGAGCAGTTCTTC; CDR3 protein: CASRVGLAGGYEQFF
clone size: .; CDR3 length: 15; J gene: TRBJ1-4; V gene: TRBV5-8; D gene: TRBD1; CDR3 DNA: TGTGCCAGCAGCCACACAGGGGCGGTGGGTGAAAAACTGTTTTTT; CDR3 protein: CASSHTGAVGEKLFF
clone size: .; CDR3 length: 11; J gene: TRBJ1-1; V gene: TRBV2; D gene: .; CDR3 DNA: TGTGCCAGCAGTGGGGCCACTGAAGCTTTCTTT; CDR3 protein: CASSGATEAFF
clone size: .; CDR3 length: 13; J gene: TRBJ2-7; V gene: TRBV10-3; D gene: TRBD1; CDR3 DNA: TGTGCCATCAGGACAGGGGAGATAAGCGAGCAGTACTTC; CDR3 protein: CAIRTGEISEQYF
clone size: .; CDR3 length: 15; J gene: TRBJ1-5; V gene: TRBV6-4; D gene: TRBD1; CDR3 DNA: TGTGCCAGCAGTGACCCGACAGGGGACAATCAGCCCCAGCATTTT; CDR3 protein: CASSDPTGDNQPQHF
clone size: .; CDR3 length: 15; J gene: TRBJ2-1; V gene: TRBV18; D gene: .; CDR3 DNA: TGTGCCAGCTCACCATACACCTCTAGGAATAATGAGCAGTTCTTC; CDR3 protein: CASSPYTSRNNEQFF
clone size: .; CDR3 length: 16; J gene: TRBJ2-1; V gene: TRBV6-6; D gene: TRBD2; CDR3 DNA: TGTGCCAGCAGTTACTCGAAGTCGGGCGGGAGCTATGAGCAGTTCTTC; CDR3 protein: CASSYSKSGGSYEQFF
clone size: .; CDR3 length: 15; J gene: TRBJ2-3; V gene: TRBV7-7; D gene: .; CDR3 DNA: TGTGCCAGCAGCTTGAGGGACACAGTCACAGATACGCAGTATTTT; CDR3 protein: CASSLRDTVTDTQYF
clone size: .; CDR3 length: 15; J gene: TRBJ1-5; V gene: TRBV28; D gene: .; CDR3 DNA: TGTGCCAGCAGTTTAACAGGGCGGGCAGGACAGCCCCAGCATTTT; CDR3 protein: CASSLTGRAGQPQHF
clone size: few; CDR3 length: 15; J gene: TRBJ1-2; V gene: TRBV7-8; D gene: TRBD1; CDR3 DNA: TGTGCCAGCAGCTCCAAGACAGGGGTAGACTATGGCTACACCTTC; CDR3 protein: CASSSKTGVDYGYTF
clone size: .; CDR3 length: 14; J gene: TRBJ2-7; V gene: TRBV10-2; D gene: TRBD2; CDR3 DNA: TGCGCCAGCAGACCCGGGACTAACTCCTACGAGCAGTACTTC; CDR3 protein: CASRPGTNSYEQYF
clone size: once; CDR3 length: 15; J gene: TRBJ1-2; V gene: TRBV6-5; D gene: .; CDR3 DNA: TGTGCCAGCAGTTACTCGAATACAGGGAAAGTTGGCTACACCTTC; CDR3 protein: CASSYSNTGKVGYTF
clone size: .; CDR3 length: 15; J gene: TRBJ1-4; V gene: TRBV9; D gene: .; CDR3 DNA: TGTGCCAGCAGCCTCGGGGGGGGTAACGCTGAAAAACTGTTTTTT; CDR3 protein: CASSLGGGNAEKLFF